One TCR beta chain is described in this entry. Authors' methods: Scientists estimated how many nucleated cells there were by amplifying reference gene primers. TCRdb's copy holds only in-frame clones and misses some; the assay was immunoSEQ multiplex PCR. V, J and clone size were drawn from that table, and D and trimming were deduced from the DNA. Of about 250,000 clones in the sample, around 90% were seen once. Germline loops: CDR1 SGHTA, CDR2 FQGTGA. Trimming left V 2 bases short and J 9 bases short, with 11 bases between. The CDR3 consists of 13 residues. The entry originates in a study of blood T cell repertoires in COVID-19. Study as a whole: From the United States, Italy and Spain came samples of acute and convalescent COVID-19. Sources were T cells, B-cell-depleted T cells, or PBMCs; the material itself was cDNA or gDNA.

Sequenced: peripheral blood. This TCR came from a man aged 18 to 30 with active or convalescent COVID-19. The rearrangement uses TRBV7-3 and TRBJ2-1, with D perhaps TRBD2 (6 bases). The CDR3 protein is CASSLGGMVEQFF. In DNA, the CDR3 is TGTGCCAGCAGCTTAGGAGGGATGGTTGAGCAGTTCTTC.